What follows are 30 T cell receptor beta chains derived from one specimen sequenced in a study of T-cell memory formation after mild COVID-19. MiXCR was run by TCRdb on the 5' RACE reads, yielding one entry per CDR3 protein. This sample has about 560,000 distinct CDR3 sequences; about a fifth occur once, and the top ten carry under 8.5%. The sequencing sample was made of PBMCs or a T cell subset sorted from them (not recorded which). Receptors were obtained from an adult woman who had mild COVID-19 (a few samples of this study predate the infection). Cell type and time point are not known.

V and J are TRBV19 and TRBJ1-5; the D gene is possibly TRBD1 (6 bases). Per germline, CDR1 LNHDA and CDR2 SQIVND (reference sequence). Trimming removed 11 bases at V and 3 bases at J, with 23 bases between. The CDR3 is 16 amino acids. The CDR3 region is CASHWGGISSNQPQHF. The CDR3 coding sequence is TGTGCCTCTCATTGGGGGGGCATTTCTTCCAATCAGCCCCAGCATTTT.

V is TRBV20-1 and J is TRBJ2-5, with D maybe TRBD2 (6 bases). CDR1 and CDR2 (germline): DFQATT, SNEGSKA (reference sequence). The CDR3 sequence is 14 residues long. The germline V and J ends were trimmed by 6 bases and 2 bases, with 16 bases remaining between them. The CDR3 DNA sequence: TGCAGTGCCGTCAGGCGGACTACTCAAGAGACCCAGTACTTC. Residues: CSAVRRTTQETQYF.

The chain recombines TRBV5-1 with TRBJ2-1; possible D gene TRBD1, 6 bases. V was clipped by 3 bases and J by 4 bases, with 11 bases between them. Germline V gives CDR1 SGHRS, CDR2 YFSETQ. The CDR3 runs 14 residues. The CDR3 coding sequence is TGCGCCAGCAGCTGGCAGCAGGGGTACAATGAGCAGTTCTTC. This sequence encodes CASSWQQGYNEQFF.

The V and J genes are TRBV3-1 and TRBJ2-3, with D possibly being TRBD1 or TRBD2 (7 bases each). The CDR3 sequence is 16 residues long. In germline, CDR1 is LGHDT, CDR2 YNNKEL (reference sequence). V gave up 1 base and J gave up 4 bases, with 15 bases separating them. The CDR3 sequence is CASSQVGRGRADTQYF. CDR3 coding DNA: TGTGCCAGCAGCCAAGTTGGGAGGGGGCGGGCAGATACGCAGTATTTT.

This clonotype was picked up a small number of times. This chain uses TRBV5-1 with TRBJ2-7; D is possibly TRBD2 (5 bases). The CDR3 is 14 residues long. V was pared by 0 bases and J by 4 bases, with 11 bases between. Germline loops: CDR1 SGHRS, CDR2 YFSETQ. The CDR3 DNA reads TGCGCCAGCAGCTTGGTACCAGCGGATTACGAGCAGTACTTC. It yields the protein CASSLVPADYEQYF.

This clonotype was seen a few times. Written as DNA, the CDR3 is TGTGCCAGCAGTTTGGTAATAGGAAGGGGTGCAGAGACCCAGTACTTC. Translation gives CASSLVIGRGAETQYF. The chain has TRBV28 and TRBJ2-5, with D maybe TRBD1 (5 bases). This CDR3 spans 16 amino acids. Germline V gene sequence: CDR1 MDHEN, CDR2 SYDVKM. V shed 3 bases and J shed 4 bases, with 18 bases lying between them.

V usage is TRBV5-6 and J usage is TRBJ1-5, with TRBD1 matching 12 bases. After removal of 0 bases from V and 0 bases from J, the junction contained 19 bases not matched to a gene. The CDR3 totals 23 residues. The germline V gene has CDR1 SGHDT and CDR2 YYEEEE. The CDR3 loop reads CASSLGTLRDRGPLPLSNQPQHF. The CDR3 coding sequence is TGTGCCAGCAGCTTGGGGACCCTTCGGGACAGGGGGCCCCTTCCTCTTAGCAATCAGCCCCAGCATTTT.

This clonotype came up a few times. The chain carries TRBV7-6 and TRBJ2-7, with 15 bases fitting TRBD2. Trimming at V came to 5 bases and at J to 6 bases, leaving 2 bases not matched to a gene. Looked up from germline, CDR1 is SGHVS and CDR2 is FNYEAQ. The CDR3 is 14 amino acids. CDR3 loop: CASSQGLAGGEQYF. The CDR3 nucleotides read TGTGCCAGCAGCCAGGGACTAGCGGGAGGCGAGCAGTACTTC.

There are a few counts of this clonotype. This sequence joins TRBV5-1 and TRBJ1-5; 7 nucleotides agree with TRBD1. The CDR3 sequence is 17 residues long. V lost 0 bases, J lost 1 base, and 7 bases stayed unmatched. Germline V CDR1 and CDR2: SGHRS, YFSETQ. The DNA of the CDR3 is TGCGCCAGCAGCTTGGCCCCACCGGGACAGAGCAATCAGCCCCAGCATTTT. It codes for CASSLAPPGQSNQPQHF.

The rearrangement joins TRBV12-3 or TRBV12-4 to TRBJ1-5; D is unclear. The CDR3 spans 15 residues. Trimming removed 1 base at V and 1 base at J, with 8 bases between. CDR3 DNA: TGTGCCAGCAGTTTAGAGGGTTGGAGCAATCAGCCCCAGCATTTT. It codes for CASSLEGWSNQPQHF.

The V call is TRBV11-3, the J call TRBJ1-2; a possible D gene is TRBD1 (6 bases). The germline CDR1 and CDR2 sequences are SGHNT and YENEEA. Between the trimmed V and J ends, which lost 3 bases and 3 bases, there was a span of 14 bases. The CDR3 has 15 amino acids. CDR3 sequence (DNA): TGTGCCAGCAGCTTGGATCGGGGGGCCCACTATGGCTACACCTTC. It yields the protein CASSLDRGAHYGYTF.

V usage is TRBV3-1 and J usage is TRBJ2-7; maybe TRBD2 (7 bases). The germline gives CDR1 LGHDT, CDR2 YNNKEL (reference sequence). This CDR3 comprises 16 residues. The germline V and J ends were trimmed by 1 base and 0 bases, with 13 bases remaining between them. In DNA form, the CDR3 reads TGTGCCAGCAGCCAAGGCGGGGGCCGCAGCTCCTACGAGCAGTACTTC. Residues: CASSQGGGRSSYEQYF.

V usage is TRBV24-1 and J usage is TRBJ2-6, with 8 positions matching TRBD1. Germline CDR1 KGHDR, CDR2 SFDVKD. This CDR3 has 17 amino acids. The trim removed 0 bases at V and 4 bases at J, leaving 4 bases unmatched. Here the CDR3 reads CATSDLGQGTGANVLTF. CDR3 coding DNA: TGTGCCACCAGTGATTTGGGACAGGGTACCGGGGCCAACGTCCTGACTTTC.

In this sample, this clonotype turned up many times. The chain couples TRBV7-3 to TRBJ2-1; D gene ambiguous. There are 13 residues in the CDR3. V was pared by 0 bases and J by 4 bases, with 4 bases between. Germline CDR1 reads SGHTA; CDR2 reads FQGTGA. As DNA, the CDR3 is TGTGCCAGCAGCTTAACTGTGTACAATGAGCAGTTCTTC. The encoded protein is CASSLTVYNEQFF.

The chain uses TRBV20-1 and TRBJ2-7; the D gene could be TRBD1 or TRBD2 (6 bases each). Trimming shortened V by 6 bases and J by 11 bases, and 17 bases separated the two germline ends. Germline V gene data show CDR1 as DFQATT and CDR2 as SNEGSKA (reference sequence). This CDR3 contains 11 residues. CDR3 nucleotide sequence: TGCAGTGCGACGGGGGCTAACTTTGAGTACTTC. Translating gives CSATGANFEYF.

The rearrangement uses TRBV20-1 and TRBJ2-2; D may be TRBD1 (7 bases). The CDR3 totals 15 residues. Trimming removed 0 bases at V and 7 bases at J, with 15 bases between. Germline CDR1 DFQATT, CDR2 SNEGSKA (reference sequence). This CDR3 reads CSARDSGRGDGELFF. The CDR3 nucleotides read TGCAGTGCTAGAGATTCGGGCAGGGGGGACGGGGAGCTGTTTTTT.

The V gene is TRBV7-9, the J gene TRBJ1-5, with D possibly being TRBD1 (5 bases). Germline CDR1 and CDR2: SEHNR and FQNEAQ (reference sequence). Trimming cost V 5 bases and J 0 bases, with 11 bases left between them. CDR3 size: 15 residues. This CDR3 is CASSSGHDSNQPQHF. In DNA, the CDR3 is TGTGCCAGCAGCAGCGGACACGATAGCAATCAGCCCCAGCATTTT. Variable domain in full (rest from reference TRBV7-9 and TRBJ1-5): DTGVSQNPRHKITKRGQNVTFRCDPISEHNRLYWYRQTLGQGPEFLTYFQNEAQLEKSRLLSDRFSAERPKGSFSTLEIQRTEQGDSAMYLCASSSGHDSNQPQHFGDGTRLSIL.

In its sample, this clonotype was seen a few times. The rearrangement uses TRBV9 and TRBJ2-1; tentatively, D is TRBD2 (6 bases). The germline V gene has CDR1 SGDLS and CDR2 YYNGEE. V lost 4 bases and J lost 1, with 18 bases in between. The CDR3 is 17 amino acids. The CDR3 loop is CASSPGRLFLSYNEQFF. CDR3 bases: TGTGCCAGCAGCCCAGGGAGGCTGTTCTTGTCCTACAATGAGCAGTTCTTC.

The genes are TRBV10-3 and TRBJ2-5, with 7 bases that match TRBD2. The length of the CDR3 is 13 residues. V shed 10 bases and J 5 bases; nucleotides not matched to a gene: 10. Germline V gene sequence: CDR1 ENHRY, CDR2 SYGVKD. The CDR3 protein is CASMSGGRETQYF. As DNA, the CDR3 is TGTGCCAGCATGTCGGGGGGACGGGAGACCCAGTACTTC.

This clonotype was recorded a few times. J is TRBJ2-7 and V is TRBV9, with D possibly TRBD1 on 5 matching bases. The germline CDR1 and CDR2 sequences are SGDLS and YYNGEE. This CDR3 has 15 residues. Trimming pared 0 bases from V and 2 bases from J, leaving 12 bases between. CDR3 region: CASSVAPGSAYEQYF. CDR3 nucleotides: TGTGCCAGCAGCGTAGCTCCAGGGTCGGCCTACGAGCAGTACTTC.

This clonotype was detected only a few times. The CDR3 DNA reads as TGTGCCAGCATCCTGGCGACTAGCGGGAGGAATGAGCAGTTCTTC. This codes for CASILATSGRNEQFF. The V call is TRBV12-3 or TRBV12-4, the J call TRBJ2-1; TRBD2 aligns across 13 bases. The CDR3 sequence is 15 residues long. V was pared by 7 bases and J by 7 bases, with 7 bases of the junction left unmatched.

This clonotype was counted ten times or more. The genes are TRBV5-1 and TRBJ2-3; D remains unclear. The germline gives CDR1 SGHRS, CDR2 YFSETQ. CDR3 size: 11 residues. Trimming stripped 6 bases from V and 4 bases from J, with 6 bases between. This CDR3 reads CASIGSDTQYF. The CDR3 nucleotides read TGCGCCAGCATAGGATCAGATACGCAGTATTTT.

This clonotype has a handful of counts. The chain couples TRBV12-3 or TRBV12-4 to TRBJ2-7; 8 positions agree with TRBD1. J was trimmed by 5 bases and V by 5 bases; bases with no gene match: 14. This CDR3 contains 16 residues. This CDR3 is CASSTPDRTGRNEQYF. For the CDR3, the DNA is TGTGCCAGCAGTACCCCGGATCGGACAGGGCGGAACGAGCAGTACTTC.

The V and J genes are TRBV2 and TRBJ2-7; maybe TRBD1 (5 bases). Trimming left V 3 bases short and J 3 bases short, with 15 bases between. The CDR3 contains 15 residues. Germline CDR1 SNHLY, CDR2 FYNNEI. The CDR3 reads CASSESGPGIYEQYF. CDR3 coding DNA: TGTGCCAGCAGTGAGTCGGGTCCAGGGATCTACGAGCAGTACTTC.

The chain is built from TRBV5-1 and TRBJ2-3; D is ambiguous. Deletions cut 0 bases from V and 4 bases from J, with 12 bases between. CDR1 SGHRS and CDR2 YFSETQ come from the germline V gene. The CDR3 is 15 residues long. CDR3 sequence: CASSLEPSVPDTQYF. The CDR3, as DNA: TGCGCCAGCAGCTTGGAACCCTCTGTCCCAGATACGCAGTATTTT.

This clonotype was counted only a few times. V is TRBV7-3 and J is TRBJ1-5; possibly TRBD1 for D (5 bases). Germline V gives CDR1 SGHTA, CDR2 FQGTGA. With 2 bases removed from V and 5 bases from J, the gap between germline ends came to 10 bases. The CDR3 contains 14 residues. The CDR3 is CASSLQGADQPQHF. CDR3 bases: TGTGCCAGCAGCTTACAGGGTGCGGATCAGCCCCAGCATTTT.

There are a few counts of this clonotype. The chain is built from TRBV29-1 and TRBJ2-3; 8 positions agree with TRBD2. The germline gives CDR1 SQVTM, CDR2 ANQGSEA. V was pared by 6 bases and J by 0 bases, with 5 bases of the junction left unmatched. This CDR3 spans 14 amino acids. In DNA, the CDR3 is TGCAGCGTAAGCGGGGGTGGTAGCACAGATACGCAGTATTTT. Encoded protein: CSVSGGGSTDTQYF.

V usage is TRBV4-3 and J usage is TRBJ2-3, with 14 bases identical to TRBD2. V lost 4 bases to trimming and J lost 14 bases; unmatched junction nucleotides: 8. This CDR3 region has 14 residues. Germline CDR1 and CDR2: LGHNA and YSLEER. The CDR3 nucleotides read TGCGCCAGCAGCCCGGGGACTAGCGGGAGCCTTCCGTATTTT. Its translation: CASSPGTSGSLPYF.

This clonotype was seen only once. This chain connects TRBV24-1 to TRBJ1-1, with D possibly being TRBD1 (5 bases). Per germline, CDR1 KGHDR and CDR2 SFDVKD. The CDR3 spans 17 residues. V lost 2 bases and J 1 base, leaving 16 bases between the germline ends. CDR3 bases: TGTGCCACCAGTGATTCCCCCGGGACGACTAGGAACACTGAAGCTTTCTTT. Translation gives CATSDSPGTTRNTEAFF.

This clonotype was seen a few times. V and J are TRBV7-9 and TRBJ2-5; 10 nucleotides match TRBD1. Germline CDR1 and CDR2: SEHNR and FQNEAQ (reference sequence). J was trimmed by 3 bases and V by 3 bases; bases with no gene match: 7. The CDR3 sequence is 16 residues long. The CDR3 reads CASSFLRTGGKETQYF. CDR3 coding DNA: TGTGCCAGCAGCTTCCTGCGGACAGGGGGTAAAGAGACCCAGTACTTC. Based on the CDR3 plus reference TRBV7-9 and TRBJ2-5, the full variable domain is DTGVSQNPRHKITKRGQNVTFRCDPISEHNRLYWYRQTLGQGPEFLTYFQNEAQLEKSRLLSDRFSAERPKGSFSTLEIQRTEQGDSAMYLCASSFLRTGGKETQYFGPGTRLLVL.